One and the same sample provided the 17 T cell receptor beta chains below, sequenced in a study of blood T cell repertoires in COVID-19. Using immunoSEQ multiplex PCR, the repertoire was profiled, and TCRdb retains in-frame clones only, with some absent. This sample yields around 300,000 clones, of which approximately 90% are seen a single time; 2% to 2.5% belongs to the top ten. The sample taken for sequencing was PBMCs or T cells enriched from blood (not recorded which). The receptors here all came from a woman between 18 and 29 years old who had recovered from COVID-19.

V gene TRBV18 combines with J gene TRBJ2-1; D might be TRBD1 (6 bases). The CDR3 sequence is 15 residues long. V dropped 0 bases and J dropped 6 bases, with 12 bases sitting between them. Germline V gene sequence: CDR1 KGHSH, CDR2 LQKENI. The CDR3 nucleotides are TGTGCCAGCTCACCACCGGACAACAGGGCCAATGAGCAGTTCTTC. Its protein product is CASSPPDNRANEQFF.

The rearrangement joins TRBV5-8 to TRBJ1-1, with 8 bases fitting TRBD1. CDR1 is SGHTS and CDR2 is YDEGEE in the germline V gene. This CDR3 spans 15 amino acids. Trimming took 4 bases from V and 0 from J; bases not matched to a gene: 5. CDR3 in amino acids: CASSHRTGLNTEAFF. In nucleotides, the CDR3 is TGTGCCAGCAGCCATAGGACAGGGCTGAACACTGAAGCTTTCTTT.

The J gene is TRBJ2-1, the V gene TRBV27; 9 bases are shared with TRBD2. Germline lookup yields CDR1 MNHEY and CDR2 SMNVEV (reference sequence). V lost 2 bases, J lost 9 bases, and 2 bases stayed unmatched. The CDR3 loop spans 13 amino acids. The DNA of the CDR3 is TGTGCCAGCAGTTTAGCGGGGGGGCCTGAGCAGTTCTTC. It codes for CASSLAGGPEQFF.

This clone was observed a handful of times. This chain uses TRBV5-1 with TRBJ1-6; D possibly corresponds to TRBD1 (5 bases). The CDR3 length is 13 residues. The V end was cut by 3 bases, the J end by 10 bases, with 11 bases between. Per germline, CDR1 SGHRS and CDR2 YFSETQ. The CDR3 is CASSSPGNSPLHF. CDR3 bases: TGCGCCAGCAGCTCCCCAGGGAACTCACCCCTCCACTTT.

V and J are TRBV10-3 and TRBJ1-5; 8 bases are a match to TRBD1. V was pared by 6 bases and J by 5 bases, with 6 bases of the junction left unmatched. From germline, CDR1 is ENHRY and CDR2 SYGVKD. The CDR3 loop spans 14 amino acids. The CDR3 DNA sequence: TGTGCCATCAGCGGACAGGGCGAGGATCAGCCCCAGCATTTT. Translation: CAISGQGEDQPQHF.

The rearrangement uses TRBV5-4 and TRBJ2-7, with a weak D call TRBD1 (8 bases). The CDR3 is 13 residues long. Trimming removed 4 bases from V and 6 bases from J, with 14 bases in between. The germline V gene has CDR1 SGHNT and CDR2 YYREEE (reference sequence). The CDR3 DNA sequence: TGTGCCAGCAGCCTTACAGGGGGGGCCGAGCAGTACTTC. It yields the protein CASSLTGGAEQYF.

The V call is TRBV5-1, the J call TRBJ2-1; no clear D. The V end was cut by 4 bases, the J end by 9 bases, with 8 bases between. The germline V gene encodes CDR1 SGHRS and CDR2 YFSETQ. This CDR3 contains 11 residues. CDR3 bases: TGCGCCAGCAGCGAGACGGGTGAGCAGTTCTTC. Its translation: CASSETGEQFF.

CDR3 sequence (DNA): TGTGCCATCAGTGATCGGACAGGGGGCGCCGTTGGAAACACCATATATTTT. Protein product: CAISDRTGGAVGNTIYF. The chain combines TRBV10-3 with TRBJ1-3, with TRBD1 matching over 11 bases. From germline, CDR1 is ENHRY and CDR2 SYGVKD. The CDR3 extends over 17 amino acids. After removal of 3 bases from V and 3 bases from J, the junction contained 7 bases not matched to a gene.

The chain combines TRBV28 with TRBJ2-2; possibly TRBD2 for D (7 bases). CDR3 length: 15 amino acids. Germline V gene lookup returns CDR1 MDHEN and CDR2 SYDVKM. Trimming took off 7 bases at V and 6 bases at J, with 18 bases between the two ends. DNA for the CDR3: TGTGCCAGCACTACCTTACGGGGGGCCGCCGGGGAGCTGTTTTTT. It specifies CASTTLRGAAGELFF.

J is TRBJ1-5 and V is TRBV4-1; 7 bases align to TRBD1. CDR1 is MGHRA and CDR2 is YSYEKL in the germline V gene. The CDR3 runs to 16 residues. Trimming removed 0 bases from V and 6 bases from J; junction bases left unmatched: 8. CDR3 residues: CASSQDGGGVGQPQHF. CDR3 nucleotide sequence: TGCGCCAGCAGCCAAGATGGAGGGGGCGTAGGTCAGCCCCAGCATTTT.

The J gene is TRBJ2-1, the V gene TRBV28; no definite D call. Germline loops: CDR1 MDHEN, CDR2 SYDVKM. This CDR3 region has 16 residues. V lost 7 bases, J lost 5 bases, and 21 bases lay in between. CDR3 residues: CASKWAGQITHNEQFF. The CDR3 DNA is TGTGCCAGCAAATGGGCAGGCCAAATAACTCACAATGAGCAGTTCTTC.

The chain has TRBV16 and TRBJ1-2; 10 bases match TRBD1. The CDR3 is made up of 16 amino acids. CDR1 is KGHSY and CDR2 is FQNENV in the germline V gene. Losses at the gene ends were 2 bases for V and 6 bases for J; bases not matched to a gene: 9. CDR3: CASSQSSWGTGDGYTF. The CDR3 region has the DNA TGTGCCAGCAGCCAAAGCTCCTGGGGGACAGGGGATGGCTACACCTTC.

The chain uses TRBV7-2 and TRBJ1-6, with D perhaps matching TRBD1 (6 bases). V was trimmed by 5 bases and J by 3 bases, leaving 14 bases between them. The germline V gene encodes CDR1 SGHTA and CDR2 FQGNSA. There are 16 residues in the CDR3. CDR3 nucleotide sequence: TGTGCCAGCAGCCCCCTACAGGGCCTCTATAATTCACCCCTCCACTTT. Translation gives CASSPLQGLYNSPLHF.

V gene TRBV11-2 combines with J gene TRBJ2-2, with a weak D call TRBD2 (6 bases). Trimming took off 0 bases at V and 4 bases at J, with 6 bases between the two ends. The CDR3 covers 14 residues. Germline CDR1 is SGHAT and CDR2 is FQNNGV. CDR3 bases: TGTGCCAGCAGCTTAGATAGCGGCACCGGGGAGCTGTTTTTT. It yields the protein CASSLDSGTGELFF. Complete variable domain (other parts from reference TRBV11-2 and TRBJ2-2): EAGVAQSPRYKIIEKRQSVAFWCNPISGHATLYWYQQILGQGPKLLIQFQNNGVVDDSQLPKDRFSAERLKGVDSTLKIQPAKLEDSAVYLCASSLDSGTGELFFGEGSRLTVL.

The V and J genes are TRBV2 and TRBJ1-1, with D maybe TRBD1 (6 bases). The V end was cut by 5 bases, the J end by 4 bases, with 23 bases between. Germline V gene data show CDR1 as SNHLY and CDR2 as FYNNEI. CDR3 size: 17 residues. Here the CDR3 reads CASSSDRTASIGTEAFF. The CDR3 DNA sequence: TGTGCCAGCAGTTCGGATCGGACAGCCTCAATTGGCACTGAAGCTTTCTTT.

V gene TRBV27 combines with J gene TRBJ2-7, with TRBD1 matching over 7 bases. J lost 5 bases, V lost 2 bases, and 9 bases had no gene match. In germline, CDR1 is MNHEY, CDR2 SMNVEV (reference sequence). This CDR3 is 15 amino acids long. The CDR3 region has the DNA TGTGCCAGCAGTTTAACAGGGGTACGGAGCCACGAGCAGTACTTC. Protein product: CASSLTGVRSHEQYF.

The gene calls are TRBV15 and TRBJ2-5; D perhaps matches TRBD2 (6 bases). Germline CDR1 is LNHNV and CDR2 is YYDKDF (reference sequence). V lost 0 bases to trimming and J lost 5 bases, with 16 bases between them. CDR3 length: 16 amino acids. CDR3 protein: CATSRDRSGEWETQYF. The CDR3 DNA is TGTGCCACCAGCAGAGATCGGTCGGGGGAGTGGGAGACCCAGTACTTC.